Below, 18 T cell receptor beta chains from the same sample are listed, as sequenced in a study of blood T cell repertoires in COVID-19. The data were produced by immunoSEQ multiplex PCR, yet TCRdb's version contains in-frame clones alone and is incomplete. The sample consists of roughly 150,000 clones, approximately 83% of them appearing once. The sample consisted of peripheral blood. The receptors come from a human donor in a cohort sampled during active COVID-19.

This CDR3 is CASRASGSYEQYF. The CDR3, as DNA: TGTGCCAGCAGGGCTAGCGGGTCCTACGAGCAGTACTTC. V usage is TRBV27 and J usage is TRBJ2-7; 8 nucleotides match TRBD2. The germline CDR1 and CDR2 sequences are MNHEY and SMNVEV (reference sequence). This CDR3 contains 13 residues. The V and J ends lost 6 bases and 1 base, in that order; junction bases with no gene match: 2.

In nucleotides, the CDR3 is TGTGCCAGCAGGGGGCAGGGATCGAACTATGGCTACACCTTC. Its translation is CASRGQGSNYGYTF. The chain links TRBV28 to TRBJ1-2, with D perhaps TRBD1 (5 bases). The V end lost 6 bases, the J end lost 2 bases, and 13 bases lay between the germline ends. There are 14 residues in the CDR3. Germline V gene data show CDR1 as MDHEN and CDR2 as SYDVKM.

CDR3 region: CASSISRDMGAFF. In DNA, the CDR3 is TGTGCCAGTAGTATCAGCCGGGACATGGGGGCTTTCTTT. V usage is TRBV19 and J usage is TRBJ1-1, with TRBD1 as a possible D gene (6 bases). The CDR3 length is 13 residues. The germline gives CDR1 LNHDA, CDR2 SQIVND (reference sequence). The V gene lost 3 bases and the J gene lost 11 bases, with 16 bases spanning the gap.

V usage is TRBV2 and J usage is TRBJ2-3; D is ambiguous. The germline gives CDR1 SNHLY, CDR2 FYNNEI. This CDR3 region has 16 residues. V lost 0 bases and J lost 4, with 14 bases in between. CDR3 sequence (DNA): TGTGCCAGCAGTGAAGCGCTAATGAGCGAGGCAGATACGCAGTATTTT. Its translation is CASSEALMSEADTQYF.

This clone was recorded only once. This chain joins TRBV13 and TRBJ1-2, with a possible D match to TRBD1 (6 bases). Trimming left V 4 bases short and J 4 bases short, with 10 bases between. This CDR3 region has 13 residues. Germline CDR1 is PRHDT and CDR2 is FYEKMQ (reference sequence). This chain's CDR3 is CASSSRTAYGYTF. The CDR3 DNA is TGTGCCAGCAGCTCCCGGACAGCCTATGGCTACACCTTC. Filled out from reference TRBV13 and TRBJ1-2, the complete variable domain reads AAGVIQSPRHLIKEKRETATLKCYPIPRHDTVYWYQQGPGQDPQFLISFYEKMQSDKGSIPDRFSAQQFSDYHSELNMSSLELGDSALYFCASSSRTAYGYTFGSGTRLTVV.

This clone has just a few counts. The CDR3 loop reads CASSQTRLAGGTETQYF. The CDR3 DNA reads as TGTGCCAGCAGCCAGACTCGACTAGCGGGGGGAACAGAGACCCAGTACTTC. The chain couples TRBV3-1 (or the pseudogene TRBV3-2) to TRBJ2-5, with 13 bases that match TRBD2. The CDR3 runs to 17 residues. Germline V lookup: CDR1 LGHDT, CDR2 YNNKEL (reference sequence). Trimming removed 3 bases from V and 4 bases from J; junction bases left unmatched: 8.

V gene TRBV7-9 combines with J gene TRBJ1-4; D might be TRBD1 (6 bases). Germline V lookup: CDR1 SEHNR, CDR2 FQNEAQ (reference sequence). The CDR3 contains 15 residues. V was trimmed by 2 bases and J by 5 bases, leaving 12 bases between them. CDR3 DNA sequence: TGTGCCAGCAGCTTAATCTTGCAGGGGAATGAAAAACTGTTTTTT. This sequence encodes CASSLILQGNEKLFF.

The V call is TRBV5-1, the J call TRBJ2-1, with 9 bases that match TRBD1. Germline CDR1 is SGHRS and CDR2 is YFSETQ. This CDR3 is 15 amino acids long. V was pared by 5 bases and J by 9 bases, with 12 bases of the junction left unmatched. As DNA, the CDR3 is TGCGCCAGCAGACAGGATCCGGGACAGGGATTTGAGCAGTTCTTC. Amino acids: CASRQDPGQGFEQFF.

V usage is TRBV11-2 and J usage is TRBJ2-3, with 8 bases matching TRBD1. J gave up 3 bases and V 5 bases, and 7 bases lay outside the gene matches. The CDR3 totals 15 residues. Germline CDR1 and CDR2: SGHAT and FQNNGV. The CDR3 is CASSPQGGVTDTQYF. DNA for the CDR3: TGTGCCAGCAGCCCACAGGGGGGAGTTACAGATACGCAGTATTTT.

This clone was seen just once. This rearrangement joins TRBV6-5 to TRBJ1-4; 7 nucleotides match TRBD1. Germline CDR1 MNHEY, CDR2 SVGAGI. The CDR3 extends over 14 amino acids. With 6 bases clipped from V and 12 bases from J, the junction kept 13 bases outside the gene matches. The CDR3, as DNA: TGTGCCAGCAGCCTCACAGGGGTTGGGTCTCAACTGTTTTTT. It is translated as CASSLTGVGSQLFF.

The chain employs TRBV7-6 and TRBJ1-3, with D possibly being TRBD1 (5 bases). The germline gives CDR1 SGHVS, CDR2 FNYEAQ. The V end was cut by 1 base, the J end by 7 bases, with 8 bases between. The CDR3 is made up of 13 amino acids. In DNA form, the CDR3 reads TGTGCCAGCAGCTTAGAGGGGCAGAACACCATATATTTT. It yields the protein CASSLEGQNTIYF.

The J gene is TRBJ2-3, the V gene TRBV10-1, with D perhaps TRBD2 (6 bases). CDR3 size: 13 residues. Germline loops: CDR1 WNHNN, CDR2 SYGVQD (reference sequence). V was pared by 0 bases and J by 10 bases, with 11 bases between. The CDR3 is CASSESTGTAQYF. As DNA, the CDR3 is TGCGCCAGCAGTGAGTCGACCGGGACTGCGCAGTATTTT.

V and J are TRBV7-2 and TRBJ1-2; 11 bases are a match to TRBD1. The CDR3 extends over 14 amino acids. Germline V gene data show CDR1 as SGHTA and CDR2 as FQGNSA. The trim removed 5 bases at V and 4 bases at J, leaving 3 bases unmatched. The CDR3 nucleotides read TGTGCCAGCAGCCCCGGACAGGGGGCCTATGGCTACACCTTC. Translating it yields CASSPGQGAYGYTF.

The V gene is TRBV4-2, the J gene TRBJ2-5; 11 positions match TRBD2. After removal of 4 bases from V and 4 bases from J, the junction contained 8 bases not matched to a gene. Germline CDR1 is LGHNA and CDR2 is YNFKEQ. The CDR3 is 16 residues long. CDR3 region: CASSREISGGGETQYF. Written as DNA, the CDR3 is TGTGCCAGCAGCCGAGAAATTAGCGGGGGGGGAGAGACCCAGTACTTC.

The gene calls are TRBV6-2 or TRBV6-3 and TRBJ1-2; 10 nucleotides align to TRBD1. The V gene's germline CDR1 is MNHEY and CDR2 SVGEGT. The length of the CDR3 is 14 residues. Trimming removed 2 bases from V and 5 bases from J; junction bases left unmatched: 2. The CDR3 sequence: CASSYRDRGYGYTF. CDR3 sequence (DNA): TGTGCCAGCAGTTACCGGGACAGGGGATATGGCTACACCTTC.

The rearrangement joins TRBV19 to TRBJ2-1; 8 bases are a match to TRBD1. With 6 bases clipped from V and 0 bases from J, the junction kept 4 bases outside the gene matches. CDR1 is LNHDA and CDR2 is SQIVND in the germline V gene (reference sequence). This CDR3 has 15 amino acids. The DNA for the CDR3 is TGTGCCAGTAGGATACAGGGGGGCTCCTACAATGAGCAGTTCTTC. It is translated as CASRIQGGSYNEQFF.

The chain combines TRBV12-3 or TRBV12-4 with TRBJ1-1; 8 bases are shared with TRBD1. The V and J ends lost 3 bases and 6 bases, in that order; junction bases with no gene match: 3. The CDR3 runs 13 residues. CDR3 nucleotide sequence: TGTGCCAGCAGTTTGGGACAGGAAGCTGAAGCTTTCTTT. Its translation: CASSLGQEAEAFF.

V and J are TRBV5-4 and TRBJ1-3, with D maybe TRBD1 (5 bases). V lost 1 base and J 2 bases, leaving 16 bases between the germline ends. CDR3 length equals 17 residues. In germline, CDR1 is SGHNT, CDR2 YYREEE (reference sequence). CDR3 in amino acids: CASSLPPFQGAGNTIYF. The CDR3, as DNA: TGTGCCAGCAGCTTGCCCCCCTTTCAGGGCGCTGGAAACACCATATATTTT.